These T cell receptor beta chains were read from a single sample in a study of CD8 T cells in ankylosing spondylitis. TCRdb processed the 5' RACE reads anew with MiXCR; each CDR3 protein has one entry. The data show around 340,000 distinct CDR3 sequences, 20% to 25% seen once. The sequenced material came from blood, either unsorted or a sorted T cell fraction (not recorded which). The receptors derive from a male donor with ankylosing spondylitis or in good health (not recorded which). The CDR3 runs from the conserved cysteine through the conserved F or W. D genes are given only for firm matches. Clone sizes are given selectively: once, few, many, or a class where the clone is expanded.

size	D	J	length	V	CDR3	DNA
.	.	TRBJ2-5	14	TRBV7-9	CASSLAAGLETQYF	TGTGCCAGCAGCTTAGCTGCTGGGTTGGAGACCCAGTACTTC
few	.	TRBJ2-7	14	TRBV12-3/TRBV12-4	CASSSPGLAYEQYF	TGTGCCAGCAGTTCACCGGGACTTGCCTACGAGCAGTACTTC
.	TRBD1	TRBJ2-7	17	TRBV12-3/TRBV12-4	CASSDSTGTEGWYEQYF	TGTGCCAGCAGCGATTCAACCGGGACAGAGGGATGGTACGAGCAGTACTTC
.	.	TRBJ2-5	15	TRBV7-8	CASSLPRLVAKTQYF	TGTGCCAGCAGCTTACCACGACTGGTGGCGAAGACCCAGTACTTC
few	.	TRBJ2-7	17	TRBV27	CASSLLPPSGAVYEQYF	TGTGCCAGCAGTTTATTGCCTCCCTCAGGGGCCGTCTACGAGCAGTACTTC
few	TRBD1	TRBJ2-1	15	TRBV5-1	CASSIVGTAYNEQFF	TGCGCCAGCAGCATTGTCGGGACAGCCTACAATGAGCAGTTCTTC
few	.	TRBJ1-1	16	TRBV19	CASSPQGPPTNTEAFF	TGTGCCAGTAGCCCTCAGGGACCCCCCACGAACACTGAAGCTTTCTTT
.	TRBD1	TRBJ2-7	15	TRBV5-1	CASSPRQGESYEQYF	TGCGCCAGCAGCCCCCGACAGGGGGAAAGCTACGAGCAGTACTTC
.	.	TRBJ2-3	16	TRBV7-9	CASSLGWFDSTDTQYF	TGTGCCAGCAGCTTAGGGTGGTTCGACAGCACAGATACGCAGTATTTT
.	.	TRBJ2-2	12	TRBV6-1	CASSELVWELFF	TGTGCCAGCAGTGAATTGGTCTGGGAGCTGTTTTTT
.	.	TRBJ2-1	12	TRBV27	CASSFQLDFEFF	TGTGCCAGCAGTTTTCAACTAGATTTCGAGTTCTTC